One sample yielded the 21 T cell receptor beta chains listed below, sequenced in a study of tumor and adjacent non-tumor tissue in lung cancer. No cell sorting was done before RNA was extracted from the tissue. The normal lung tissue was taken more than 3 cm from the tumor edge. TCRbeta libraries were built with three rounds of nested PCR, modified from ARM-PCR. TCRdb reprocessed the multiplex PCR reads with MiXCR, giving one entry per CDR3 protein. The sample holds about 43,000 distinct CDR3 sequences, more than 50% seen once. The sequencing input was distant non-tumor lung tissue. The receptors derive from a man aged 50 to 59 with non-small cell lung cancer.

Of note for this clonotype: The junction shows a germline mismatch at one end, possibly a read error. The gene calls are TRBV29-1 and TRBJ2-2; possibly TRBD1 or TRBD2 for D (5 bases each). The CDR3 loop spans 15 amino acids. Germline CDR1 SQVTM, CDR2 ANQGSEA. The CDR3 coding sequence is TGCAGCGTTGATTATGGGGGAGAGAACACCGGGCAGCTCTTTTTT. The encoded protein is CSVDYGGENTGQLFF.

This clonotype counts as medium-sized. The V gene is TRBV29-1, the J gene TRBJ2-2; D gene ambiguous. Per germline, CDR1 SQVTM and CDR2 ANQGSEA. The CDR3 spans 14 residues. The ends were cut back, 1 base at V and 1 base at J, with 7 bases in the middle. The CDR3 loop reads CSVEVRGNTGELFF. The CDR3, as DNA: TGCAGCGTTGAAGTACGAGGGAACACCGGGGAGCTGTTTTTT.

This clonotype was detected many times. This chain links TRBV28 with TRBJ2-3; D might be TRBD2 (5 bases). Trimming removed 6 bases at V and 4 bases at J, with 8 bases between. From germline, CDR1 is MDHEN and CDR2 SYDVKM. This CDR3 comprises 12 residues. The CDR3 DNA is TGTGCCAGCAGCCAACTAGCAGATACGCAGTATTTT. Translating it yields CASSQLADTQYF.

The chain joins TRBV6-6 to TRBJ2-7, with a possible D match to TRBD2 (6 bases). Trimming took off 5 bases at V and 10 bases at J, with 18 bases between the two ends. This CDR3 is built from 13 residues. Germline V gene sequence: CDR1 MNHNY, CDR2 SVGAGI (reference sequence). DNA for the CDR3: TGTGCCAGCAGTCCTCAGGTAGTAGCGGTTCAGTACTTC. It translates to CASSPQVVAVQYF.

This clonotype was observed a few times. V gene TRBV2 combines with J gene TRBJ1-5; TRBD1 is a possible D gene (6 bases). Germline CDR1 SNHLY, CDR2 FYNNEI. This CDR3 has 16 residues. Trimming took off 4 bases at V and 1 base at J, with 14 bases between the two ends. Here the CDR3 DNA reads TGTGCCAGCAGTGGGGACACAGGGAGAAGCAATCAGCCCCAGCATTTT. Its protein product is CASSGDTGRSNQPQHF.

The chain employs TRBV28 and TRBJ2-5; a weak D match, TRBD2 (7 bases). V lost 2 bases and J lost 9, with 13 bases in between. The germline gives CDR1 MDHEN, CDR2 SYDVKM. This CDR3 is built from 13 residues. CDR3 bases: TGTGCCAGCAGTTTAGGGGGGGCGGGACCCCAGTACTTC. Translating it yields CASSLGGAGPQYF.

The chain uses TRBV10-1 and TRBJ2-3; D perhaps matches TRBD1 (5 bases). The germline V and J ends were trimmed by 3 bases and 3 bases, with 13 bases remaining between them. CDR3 size: 15 residues. Germline V gene data show CDR1 as WNHNN and CDR2 as SYGVQD (reference sequence). CDR3: CASSDRTSSTDTQYF. In DNA, the CDR3 is TGCGCCAGCAGTGATCGGACAAGCAGTACAGATACGCAGTATTTT.

This clonotype was seen at least ten times. A much larger clone differs by one base, so this may be a read error. The chain links TRBV11-2 to TRBJ2-6; a possible D gene is TRBD1 (6 bases). Germline CDR1 and CDR2: SGHAT and FQNNGV. The CDR3 is 17 residues long. The DNA of the CDR3 is TGTGCCAGCAGCTTACTCCTGGACAGCACTGGGGCCAACGTCCCGACTTTC. This gives the protein CASSLLLDSTGANVPTF.

In regard to this clonotype: A read error may produce the germline difference seen at one junction end. The rearrangement joins TRBV4-2 to TRBJ2-1; 9 nucleotides line up with TRBD1. CDR1 is LGHNA and CDR2 is YNFKEQ in the germline V gene. This CDR3 comprises 17 residues. CDR3 residues: CASSLSLQDRGYNELLF. The CDR3 nucleotides are TGTGCCAGCAGCCTCAGTCTCCAGGACAGGGGCTACAATGAGCTGTTATTC.

In regard to this clonotype: As the CDR3 is not closed by the conserved phenylalanine or tryptophan, this likely results from a read error. The chain has TRBV2 and TRBJ1-5, with 10 bases aligning to TRBD1. V lost 4 bases, J lost 10 bases, and 10 bases stayed unmatched. The CDR3 has 15 amino acids. The germline V gene encodes CDR1 SNHLY and CDR2 FYNNEI. CDR3 bases: TGTGCCAGCAGTGTCCGGACAGGGGGTTTGCAACCCCAGCATTAT. This translates into CASSVRTGGLQPQHY.

This clonotype was picked up one time. Sequence at one end of the junction differs from germline and may be a read error. The rearrangement uses TRBV12-3 or TRBV12-4 and TRBJ2-7; D might be TRBD1 or TRBD2, each matching 5 bases. This CDR3 has 15 residues. The CDR3 sequence: CASSRVGATSYERYF. The DNA of the CDR3 is TGTGCCAGCTCTCGGGTCGGGGCTACCTCCTATGAGCGGTACTTC.

A note on this clonotype: At one end, the junction sequence differs from germline, possibly due to a read error. The chain has TRBV28 and TRBJ2-2, with 7 bases that match TRBD1. The CDR3 is made up of 14 amino acids. CDR1 and CDR2 from the germline V gene are MDHEN and SYDVKM. CDR3 coding DNA: TGTGCCATCACCAAGGGACAGAACTCCGGGGAGCTGTTTTTT. Amino acid sequence: CAITKGQNSGELFF.

The rearrangement uses TRBV20-1 and TRBJ1-5; D unresolved. Between the trimmed V and J ends, which lost 1 base and 5 bases, there was a span of 9 bases. This CDR3 has 13 amino acids. The germline CDR1 and CDR2 sequences are DFQATT and SNEGSKA (reference sequence). In DNA form, the CDR3 reads TGCAGTGCTAGAGTCGGCAGATATCAGCCCCAGCATTTT. This encodes CSARVGRYQPQHF.

Details on this clonotype: One base away lies a much larger clone, so this may be a sequencing read error. The V call is TRBV6-5, the J call TRBJ1-5; D not certain. The germline V gene has CDR1 MNHEY and CDR2 SVGAGI. The CDR3 contains 15 residues. DNA for the CDR3: TGTGTCAGCAGTTGCTCTCGGGGTGGTGATCAGCCCCAGCATTTT. Residues: CVSSCSRGGDQPQHF.

This clonotype occurred a few times. One junction end disagrees with the germline gene, perhaps due to a read error. The genes are TRBV4-1 and TRBJ1-5, with a weak D call TRBD1 (6 bases). CDR1 is MGHRA, CDR2 YSYEKL, per germline. The CDR3 loop spans 16 amino acids. CDR3 DNA sequence: TGCGCCAGCAACCAAGATACGACAGGTAACAATCAGCCCCAGCATTTT. Translation gives CASNQDTTGNNQPQHF.

As concerns this clonotype: The junction and the germline gene differ at one end; a read error may be behind it. The CDR3 loop reads CAISYGQGMNTEGFF. The CDR3 DNA reads as TGTGCCATCAGTTACGGACAGGGGATGAACACTGAAGGTTTCTTT. V usage is TRBV6-6 and J usage is TRBJ1-1, with 9 bases lining up with TRBD1. The CDR3 covers 15 residues. CDR1 and CDR2 from the germline V gene are MNHNY and SVGAGI (reference sequence).

At least ten counts were recorded for this clonotype. The rearrangement uses TRBV12-3 or TRBV12-4 and TRBJ1-5; D remains ambiguous. Trimming took 1 base from V and 2 from J, leaving 0 bases between them. This CDR3 spans 12 amino acids. Here the CDR3 reads CASSLGNQPQHF. CDR3 in DNA: TGTGCCAGCAGTTTAGGCAATCAGCCCCAGCATTTT.

The chain has TRBV28 and TRBJ2-3; 9 nucleotides align to TRBD2. Per germline, CDR1 MDHEN and CDR2 SYDVKM. The CDR3 loop spans 16 amino acids. V trimming: 4 bases; J trimming: 3 bases; junction bases outside the gene matches: 8. The CDR3 region is CASSYDSSGRTDTQYF. The CDR3 bases are TGTGCCAGCAGTTATGACTCAAGCGGGAGGACAGATACGCAGTATTTT.

As regards this clonotype: Its ends do not fully match the called genes, so a read error is possible. The rearrangement links TRBV4-2 to TRBJ2-7, with D perhaps TRBD2 (5 bases). This CDR3 has 16 residues. The germline CDR1 and CDR2 sequences are LGHNA and YNFKEQ. The DNA for the CDR3 is TGTGCCAGCAGCCAAGATGAAATACCCAGCACCTACGAGCGGTACTTT. Encoded protein: CASSQDEIPSTYERYF.

This clonotype was observed a handful of times. One base away lies a much larger clone, so this may be a sequencing read error. The CDR3 sequence: CGSSLGQGYGYTF. CDR3 in DNA: TGTGGCAGCAGCTTGGGACAGGGGTATGGCTACACCTTC. The chain employs TRBV5-4 and TRBJ1-2; 10 bases map to TRBD1. The CDR3 runs 13 residues. Germline V gene lookup returns CDR1 SGHNT and CDR2 YYREEE (reference sequence).

V and J are TRBV13 and TRBJ2-3; 8 bases are shared with TRBD2. Germline CDR1 reads PRHDT; CDR2 reads FYEKMQ (reference sequence). The CDR3 has 15 residues. Unmatched junction bases numbered 8, after V lost 0 bases and J lost 9 bases. In DNA, the CDR3 is TGTGCCAGCAGCTTAGGCGGGGGGGCCAAAGAAACGCAGTATTTT. Translated, it gives CASSLGGGAKETQYF. The variable domain in full, with the rest retrieved from reference TRBV13 and TRBJ2-3, is AAGVIQSPRHLIKEKRETATLKCYPIPRHDTVYWYQQGPGQDPQFLISFYEKMQSDKGSIPDRFSAQQFSDYHSELNMSSLELGDSALYFCASSLGGGAKETQYFGPGTRLTVL.